The entry that follows covers one T cell receptor beta chain sequence. No antigen is known for it. There are 14 residues in the CDR3. V shed 4 bases and J shed 6 bases, with 15 bases lying between them. Germline values: CDR1 MNHNY, CDR2 SVGAGI (reference sequence). The naive gate required viable CD3+CD4+ or CD3+CD8+ cells with CCR7+CD45RA+CD45RO-CD95-CD27+CD28+ phenotype. The related graft donor's blood sample was taken on the day of bone marrow donation. The data belong to a study of T cells after posttransplantation cyclophosphamide. Study-wide findings and caveats: Later post-transplant blood repertoires were often dominated by donor CD8+ memory clones. TRB clonality was highly associated with recipient CMV seropositivity and reactivation. Blood and skin or GI T cell repertoires showed limited TRB overlap.

The protocol was immunoSEQ multiplex PCR, while the TCRdb copy is restricted to in-frame clones and leaves out a portion. The sample records around 16,000 clones, about 93% being singletons. J is TRBJ1-2 and V is TRBV6-6; possible D gene TRBD1, 6 bases. Sequenced material: naive CD4+ T cells sorted from blood. This clonotype was sampled from a woman in her 50s in good health and a related stem cell transplant donor. The CDR3 DNA reads TGTGCCAGCAGTTTTGAGGGGGAAATTCATGGCTACACCTTC. This codes for CASSFEGEIHGYTF.